These 23 T cell receptor beta chains were all obtained from the same sample, sequenced in a study of T cell repertoires in cytomegalovirus infection. These receptors have no identified antigens. MiXCR, applied by TCRdb to the reads, yields one record per CDR3 protein. The sample lists about 350,000 distinct CDR3 sequences, about 35% occurring once. Source: cultured PBMCs, taken from culture after CMV antigen stimulation. The receptors stem from a human donor in good health (CMV status not recorded). Some clones in this sample may be carry-over from other donors' samples.

This clonotype has just a few counts. This chain joins TRBV7-2 and TRBJ2-3; D remains unclear. V was clipped by 3 bases and J by 0 bases, with 10 bases between them. CDR3 length equals 15 residues. Germline-derived CDR1 and CDR2 are SGHTA and FQGNSA. CDR3 loop: CASSFGVASTDTQYF. DNA of the CDR3: TGTGCCAGCAGCTTCGGTGTCGCTAGCACAGATACGCAGTATTTT.

A remark on this clonotype: The junction differs from germline at one of its ends, possibly a read error. The chain couples TRBV7-9 to TRBJ2-1; TRBD2 agrees at 9 bases. Looked up from germline, CDR1 is SEHNR and CDR2 is FQNEAQ (reference sequence). This CDR3 comprises 15 residues. The CDR3 here is CASSLWTSVHNEQIF. The CDR3, as DNA: TGTGCCAGCAGCCTTTGGACTAGCGTCCACAATGAGCAGATCTTC.

In regard to this clonotype: A much larger clone is a single base away; this may be a read error. V and J are TRBV2 and TRBJ1-1; 7 positions match TRBD1. Germline V lookup: CDR1 SNHLY, CDR2 FYNNEI. J was trimmed by 0 bases and V by 6 bases; bases with no gene match: 1. CDR3 size: 13 residues. The CDR3 nucleotides read TGTGCCAGCAGGGGACAGATGAACACTGAAGCTTTCTTT. Its translation: CASRGQMNTEAFF.

This chain connects TRBV6-2 or TRBV6-3 to TRBJ2-4; 8 positions match TRBD2. The CDR3 runs 16 residues. With V trimmed by 4 bases and J by 0 bases, 5 bases remained unmatched. Germline V gene sequence: CDR1 MNHEY, CDR2 SVGEGT. The CDR3 loop is CASSFAGGLAKNIQYF. DNA of the CDR3: TGTGCCAGCAGTTTCGCGGGAGGACTAGCCAAAAACATTCAGTACTTC.

This clonotype appeared a few times. This chain uses TRBV12-3 or TRBV12-4 with TRBJ1-4; D ambiguous. This CDR3 is 15 amino acids long. V lost 5 bases to trimming and J lost 7 bases, with 17 bases between them. DNA for the CDR3: TGTGCCAGCAGTCCCTCGGATCCGGCGGGTGAAAAACTGTTTTTT. Translating it yields CASSPSDPAGEKLFF.

As to this clonotype: The CDR3 end shows no conserved phenylalanine or tryptophan, and so a read error is likely. The rearrangement links TRBV4-1 to TRBJ2-5; D is undetermined. Trimming shortened V by 0 bases and J by 4 bases, and 9 bases separated the two germline ends. CDR3 size: 14 residues. Germline values: CDR1 MGHRA, CDR2 YSYEKL. The CDR3 DNA sequence: TGCGCCAGCAGCCAAGAAAGAGATACAGAGACCCAGTACCTC. This gives the protein CASSQERDTETQYL.

The chain uses TRBV12-3 or TRBV12-4 and TRBJ2-4; TRBD1 matches 9 bases. The CDR3 extends over 18 amino acids. The V gene end was trimmed by 5 bases and the J gene end by 0 bases; junction bases not matched to a gene: 11. The CDR3, as DNA: TGTGCCAGCAGTACTGGGACAGGGAACCGACTAGCCAAAAACATTCAGTACTTC. Amino acids: CASSTGTGNRLAKNIQYF.

This clonotype is a singleton in its sample. V gene TRBV20-1 combines with J gene TRBJ2-1, with TRBD2 identical over 12 bases. CDR1 DFQATT and CDR2 SNEGSKA come from the germline V gene (reference sequence). Trimming removed 0 bases from V and 5 bases from J; junction bases left unmatched: 8. This CDR3 contains 17 residues. The CDR3 DNA is TGCAGTGCTAGAGATAGGCTAGCGGGAGGGCCCGACAATGAGCAGTTCTTC. Its protein product is CSARDRLAGGPDNEQFF.

V and J are TRBV4-3 and TRBJ2-1; D tentatively reads TRBD1 or TRBD2 (5 bases each). Per germline, CDR1 LGHNA and CDR2 YSLEER. The CDR3 extends over 17 amino acids. The V end was cut by 0 bases, the J end by 0 bases, with 12 bases between. The CDR3 DNA reads as TGCGCCAGCAGCCAAGAGGGACGGACGAGCTCCTACAATGAGCAGTTCTTC. Its protein product is CASSQEGRTSSYNEQFF.

This clonotype was observed many times. The V gene is TRBV7-2, the J gene TRBJ1-3, with D maybe TRBD1 (5 bases). The CDR3 totals 12 residues. V was shortened by 5 bases and J by 4 bases, with 6 bases between the two germline ends. From germline, CDR1 is SGHTA and CDR2 FQGNSA. CDR3 residues: CASSRTGNTIYF. The CDR3 DNA reads TGTGCCAGCAGCCGGACAGGAAACACCATATATTTT.

This clonotype was detected only once. A much bigger clone sits one base away, suggesting this may be a read error. The chain links TRBV7-2 to TRBJ2-3; D is perhaps TRBD1 (6 bases). The CDR3 totals 15 residues. The germline V gene has CDR1 SGHTA and CDR2 FQGNSA. V was trimmed by 7 bases and J by 6 bases, leaving 20 bases between them. This CDR3 reads CASNAEGGRGDTQYF. The CDR3 region has the DNA TGTGCCAGCAATGCGGAAGGGGGACGGGGTGATACGCAGTATTTT.

The chain carries TRBV11-1 and TRBJ2-1; D possibly corresponds to TRBD1 (6 bases). The V end was cut by 8 bases, the J end by 3 bases, with 11 bases between. Germline loops: CDR1 SGHAT, CDR2 FQDESV (reference sequence). The CDR3 runs 13 residues. The CDR3 bases are TGTGCCAGCCTCCAGGACAGCTACAATGAGCAGTTCTTC. Translation gives CASLQDSYNEQFF.

The rearrangement links TRBV19 to TRBJ1-5; D uncertain. The V and J ends lost 8 bases and 0 bases respectively, with 11 bases between them. Germline V gene sequence: CDR1 LNHDA, CDR2 SQIVND (reference sequence). The CDR3 is 14 residues long. In DNA form, the CDR3 reads TGTGCCAGTGATGCCGGTTATAGCAATCAGCCCCAGCATTTT. Translating gives CASDAGYSNQPQHF.

There are a few counts of this clonotype. V usage is TRBV11-2 and J usage is TRBJ1-6, with D unresolved. Trimming cost V 0 bases and J 7 bases, with 16 bases left between them. The CDR3 length is 17 residues. The germline CDR1 and CDR2 sequences are SGHAT and FQNNGV. As DNA, the CDR3 is TGTGCCAGCAGCTTAGATTCGCGCGGACGGGGAAATTCACCCCTCCACTTT. It is translated as CASSLDSRGRGNSPLHF.

This clonotype is labeled as medium-sized. The chain has TRBV11-2 and TRBJ2-3; TRBD2 might be the D (5 bases). Germline V CDR1 and CDR2: SGHAT, FQNNGV. Trimming removed 8 bases at V and 5 bases at J, with 14 bases between. The CDR3 loop spans 13 amino acids. The CDR3 loop reads CASLPLVLDTQYF. Written as DNA, the CDR3 is TGTGCCAGCCTTCCACTAGTATTAGATACGCAGTATTTT.

V is TRBV6-4 and J is TRBJ2-1; D remains unclear. V was clipped by 4 bases and J by 7 bases, with 11 bases between them. CDR3 size: 13 residues. Germline CDR1 and CDR2: MRHNA and SNTAGT. The CDR3 DNA follows: TGTGCCAGCAGTGGGCTACGTGGGAATGAGCAGTTCTTC. Residues: CASSGLRGNEQFF.

In this sample, this clonotype turned up a few times. The chain carries TRBV5-4 and TRBJ2-7; perhaps TRBD1 as D (6 bases). The germline V and J ends were trimmed by 4 bases and 2 bases, with 19 bases remaining between them. The CDR3 totals 16 residues. Germline CDR1 is SGHNT and CDR2 is YYREEE (reference sequence). For the CDR3, the DNA is TGTGCCAGCAGCGCTGGGACATTCCTTGGCCCCTACGAGCAGTACTTC. This encodes CASSAGTFLGPYEQYF.

This clonotype was recorded a few times. The chain carries TRBV27 and TRBJ2-2; 8 bases fit TRBD2. Per the germline V gene, CDR1 is MNHEY and CDR2 is SMNVEV (reference sequence). With 5 bases clipped from V and 5 bases from J, the junction kept 7 bases outside the gene matches. This CDR3 is 15 amino acids long. This chain's CDR3 is CASSRSGSGTGELFF. The CDR3 DNA follows: TGTGCCAGCAGTCGAAGCGGGAGTGGAACCGGGGAGCTGTTTTTT.

The chain combines TRBV15 with TRBJ1-1, with D uncertain. This CDR3 comprises 12 residues. Germline-derived CDR1 and CDR2 are LNHNV and YYDKDF (reference sequence). V lost 0 bases and J 10 bases, leaving 9 bases between the germline ends. The CDR3 DNA sequence: TGTGCCACCAGCAGAGATGCCAAGGGAGCTTTCTTT. Translating it yields CATSRDAKGAFF.

The chain uses TRBV5-6 and TRBJ2-5; TRBD1 matches 11 bases. The V and J ends lost 4 bases and 4 bases, in that order; junction bases with no gene match: 9. The germline CDR1 and CDR2 sequences are SGHDT and YYEEEE. This CDR3 is built from 16 residues. The CDR3 DNA reads as TGTGCCAGCAGCCAGGGGACAGGGGGAATGACAGAGACCCAGTACTTC. Amino acid sequence: CASSQGTGGMTETQYF.

There are many counts of this clonotype. This chain connects TRBV7-2 to TRBJ2-3; D remains unclear. The CDR3 is 15 residues long. Trimming took off 1 base at V and 5 bases at J, with 13 bases between the two ends. Germline V gene lookup returns CDR1 SGHTA and CDR2 FQGNSA. Written as DNA, the CDR3 is TGTGCCAGCAGCTTAGGGGGATATGGTGTAGATACGCAGTATTTT. It is translated as CASSLGGYGVDTQYF.

This clonotype has ten or more counts. The rearrangement links TRBV7-2 to TRBJ2-1; D may be TRBD2 (6 bases). Germline V CDR1 and CDR2: SGHTA, FQGNSA. The CDR3 spans 16 residues. The ends were cut back, 0 bases at V and 0 bases at J, with 9 bases in the middle. The CDR3 reads CASSLASGHSYNEQFF. The DNA for the CDR3 is TGTGCCAGCAGCTTAGCGAGCGGGCACTCCTACAATGAGCAGTTCTTC.

This clonotype turned up a few times. V and J are TRBV18 and TRBJ1-1; D is unresolved. The CDR3 runs 15 residues. Germline CDR1 and CDR2: KGHSH and LQKENI. V lost 1 base and J 3 bases, leaving 12 bases between the germline ends. CDR3 in DNA: TGTGCCAGCTCACCACAAGTCGGGATCGACACTGAAGCTTTCTTT. This encodes CASSPQVGIDTEAFF. Using reference TRBV18 and TRBJ1-1 for the parts outside the CDR3, the full variable domain is NAGVMQNPRHLVRRRGQEARLRCSPMKGHSHVYWYRQLPEEGLKFMVYLQKENIIDESGMPKERFSAEFPKEGPSILRIQQVVRGDSAAYFCASSPQVGIDTEAFFGQGTRLTVV.